This T cell receptor beta chain was sequenced during a study of T cells in Graves' hyperthyroidism and ophthalmopathy. Study findings and constraints: Clonotypes that were expanded in thyroid above 0.001 mostly appeared in blood too.

This clonotype has only one observation. Its target is unknown. CDR3 size: 16 residues. With 3 bases removed from V and 0 bases from J, the gap between germline ends came to 12 bases. Germline V lookup: CDR1 MNHNS, CDR2 SASEGT. TCR beta CDR3 regions were amplified from RNA. An initial round of RT-PCR targeting the TCR CDR3 relied on the HTBI primer set. TCRdb processed the multiplex PCR reads anew with MiXCR; each CDR3 protein has one entry. The table shows 490,000 or so distinct CDR3 sequences, with approximately 22% occurring only once. The gene calls are TRBV6-1 and TRBJ1-3; D remains ambiguous. The sequence was obtained from a woman between 65 and 79 years old with Graves' ophthalmopathy. The specimen was blood. In DNA, the CDR3 is TGTGCCAGCAGTGATCCCAGACAAGTCTCTGGAAACACCATATATTTT. Protein sequence: CASSDPRQVSGNTIYF.